This T cell receptor beta chain was captured by sequencing in a study of human T cells and chemical hapten exposure listed by TCRdb under 2021. Regarding the complete study: For sensitization, 2% DPC in acetone was applied to a 2 cm by 2 cm area of upper inner arm skin. In alopecia patients, the study followed how the peripheral blood TCR repertoire changed in vivo over primary and secondary sensitization to diphenylcyclopropenone (DPC), a hapten. Throughout the approximately 25-week study period, patients were also given weekly therapeutic DPC doses on the scalp. Blood was sampled from patients pre-sensitization (week 0) and at 2, 6 and about 24 weeks after DPC sensitization. Patch tests used Finn chambers with 0.01% DPC on the upper back, scored after 6 days by International Contact Dermatitis Research Group standards. Blood for TCR sequencing was provided by twenty-nine alopecia patients at one to four time points (pre-sensitization, 2, 6 and 24 weeks). Libraries were pooled for sequencing, and variation in per-sample TCR yields was attributed mainly to small differences in library volumes within the pool. The patient cohort, mostly female, included alopecia areata with under or over 50% scalp involvement, alopecia totalis and alopecia universalis. Beyond this particular receptor, the publication reports: Expanded TCRs formed significantly more large CDR3 similarity clusters than pre-sensitization or healthy control sets, consistent with antigen-driven responses. No change with DPC sensitization was found in the number of TCRs above 1 in 1000 frequency, and no evidence of global repertoire structure alterations was found. Because every patient had alopecia, a presumed autoimmune disease, the patients' immune response might differ from that of healthy individuals. Patch test score correlated positively with the number of PT1 expanded TCRs, reaching significance at thresholds 8, 16 and 32 but not at 4. Repeated subsampling changed both the strength of the expansion versus patch-test correlation and the threshold at which that correlation became significant.

The time point label of this sample denotes: pre-sensitization, week 0. Taken with the paper, the label for treatment or condition translates to: therapeutic diphenylcyclopropenone sensitization with weekly scalp DPC. At every patch-test visit, the blood draw took place before the patch test was put on. Patients were eligible if aged 18 to 70, diagnosed with alopecia and judged suitable for DPC therapy, and pregnant patients were excluded. Total RNA was isolated from unfractionated whole blood collected in Tempus Blood RNA tubes. This clonotype was counted ten times or more. The specificity of this receptor is unknown. No clone much larger than this one lies a single base away; base qualities are absent. Library preparation employed RACE. Data came from a NextSeq 500. Library preparation attached unique molecular identifiers to individual cDNA molecules for quantitative, reproducible TCR counting. Both TCR alpha and TCR beta chains were sequenced from each blood RNA sample. The original pipeline was this. A median of approximately 96,000 TCRs per sample was observed, with a range of roughly 23,224 to 750,000. The Decombinator software suite was used to annotate the V, J and CDR3 of the TCR reads. For PS versus PT1 abundance plots, all samples were subsampled to the same number of TCRs (28,000). TCRs were defined as expanded if absent before sensitization and observed at least eight times at the 2-week time point. In-frame beta chains were kept once TCRdb had trimmed the public reads at Q25 with fastp and called clones with MiXCR. When rows share a CDR3 protein, they turn into one entry using the most common DNA and genes. These V and J calls originate from TCRdb's pipeline instead of the authors' own analysis. Here the sample has 350,000 to 400,000 distinct CDR3 sequences; 5.1% occur a single time. The ten largest make up approximately 2.8% of the sample.

This receptor was obtained from a woman between 45 and 65 years old with alopecia areata. Some clones in this sample may be carry-over from other donors' samples. Specimen: whole blood, collected in connection with sensitization to the hapten diphenylcyclopropenone (DPC).

The CDR3 protein sequence reads: CASSPRTSGSYEQFF. The sequenced DNA: TGTGCCAGCAGCCCCCGGACTAGCGGGAGCTATGAGCAGTTCTTC. The receptor chain draws on TRBV6-2 or TRBV6-3 and TRBJ2-1; 13 nucleotides in the junction match TRBD2. Germline trimming: 6 bases from V, 8 bases from J; junction bases outside gene matches: 7. The CDR3 holds 15 amino acids from the cysteine to the phenylalanine. Only CDR3 DNA is held: 45 bases, read in frame from base 1. In the germline V gene, CDR1 corresponds to MNHEY and CDR2 to SVGEGT.